Below, one T cell receptor beta chain is given with its context. TCRdb re-called the 5' RACE reads and shows each CDR3 protein once, DNA omitted. The listing records approximately 400,000 distinct CDR3 sequences. The data were taken from a study of monozygotic twins with inflammatory bowel disease. The germline CDR1 and CDR2 sequences are SGHAT and FQNNGV. This CDR3 comprises 16 residues. This TCR was recovered from a human donor with ulcerative colitis or Crohn's disease, or a healthy co-twin of an affected twin (not recorded which). Source material: blood. This chain joins TRBV11-2 and TRBJ2-6; as DNA is missing, the TRBD1 call by TCRdb cannot be tested. The CDR3 sequence: CASSGGQGPGANVLTF.